This T cell receptor (beta chain) was profiled in a study of brain T cells in children with intractable seizures. This CDR3 region has 12 residues. Trimming pared 3 bases from V and 4 bases from J, leaving 3 bases between. The method was immunoSEQ multiplex PCR; TCRdb's version includes in-frame clones alone and lacks a portion of them. There are roughly 80,000 clones in the sample; around nine tenths occur only once, and approximately 25% lies in the top ten. Only cases whose brain tissue showed the highest T cell transcript signatures were sequenced. Before surgery, patients took at least one anti-epileptic drug.

This receptor was taken from a girl aged 2 to 10 with Rasmussen encephalitis and intractable seizures. The specimen comprised peripheral blood, sampled at surgery. V is TRBV12-3 or TRBV12-4 and J is TRBJ2-2, with D hard to call. This CDR3 is CASSLATGELFF. The CDR3 coding sequence is TGTGCCAGCAGTTTGGCCACCGGGGAGCTGTTTTTT.